A single sample gave rise to the 32 T cell receptor beta chains below, sequenced in a study of blood T cells in healthy people across ages. For the second PCR, which ran for 7 to 11 cycles, a sample-barcoded 5' primer and a J-beta primer mix were used. From the 5' RACE reads, TCRdb called clonotypes with MiXCR, one entry per CDR3 protein. The table shows about 800,000 distinct CDR3 sequences, with roughly 64% occurring only once. The sequencing sample was made of blood. These receptor sequences come from a young man in good health.

The J gene is TRBJ2-5, the V gene TRBV4-1; D perhaps matches TRBD2 (6 bases). V was cut by 6 bases and J by 5 bases, with 19 bases left in between. The CDR3 contains 15 residues. Germline values: CDR1 MGHRA, CDR2 YSYEKL. CDR3 protein: CASSGGTYSGETQYF. CDR3 coding DNA: TGCGCCAGCAGTGGCGGGACCTACTCTGGGGAGACCCAGTACTTC.

The chain recombines TRBV28 with TRBJ1-1; unclear D gene. The germline CDR1 and CDR2 sequences are MDHEN and SYDVKM. The CDR3 sequence is 14 residues long. V lost 8 bases and J 0 bases, leaving 13 bases between the germline ends. CDR3 nucleotides: TGTGCCAGCGAAGGACGGCCAATGAACACTGAAGCTTTCTTT. Translating gives CASEGRPMNTEAFF.

CDR3 loop: CSAPLRVAGAADTQYF. Written as DNA, the CDR3 is TGCAGTGCCCCACTCAGGGTAGCGGGAGCCGCAGATACGCAGTATTTT. This sequence joins TRBV20-1 and TRBJ2-3; 9 nucleotides agree with TRBD2. Trimming took 6 bases from V and 4 from J; bases not matched to a gene: 14. Germline CDR1 DFQATT, CDR2 SNEGSKA (reference sequence). The CDR3 covers 16 residues.

The chain employs TRBV7-9 and TRBJ2-1; no clear D. This CDR3 has 17 amino acids. Per germline, CDR1 SEHNR and CDR2 FQNEAQ (reference sequence). V shed 4 bases and J shed 0 bases, with 16 bases lying between them. CDR3 loop: CASSYDAAAYSYNEQFF. Here the CDR3 DNA reads TGTGCCAGCAGCTACGATGCGGCCGCCTACTCCTACAATGAGCAGTTCTTC.

V usage is TRBV27 and J usage is TRBJ2-1; 7 nucleotides agree with TRBD1. There are 15 residues in the CDR3. Trimming removed 7 bases from V and 9 bases from J; junction bases left unmatched: 15. The V gene's germline CDR1 is MNHEY and CDR2 SMNVEV (reference sequence). The DNA of the CDR3 is TGTGCCAGCACCATGACAGGGTCCCCCGGGGTTGAGCAGTTCTTC. Its protein product is CASTMTGSPGVEQFF.

The rearrangement joins TRBV7-9 to TRBJ2-5; D is undetermined. CDR1 SEHNR and CDR2 FQNEAQ come from the germline V gene (reference sequence). CDR3 length: 14 amino acids. The V end was cut by 5 bases, the J end by 5 bases, with 15 bases between. CDR3: CASSALRATETQYF. In DNA, the CDR3 is TGTGCCAGCAGCGCTCTGAGAGCAACGGAGACCCAGTACTTC.

The chain couples TRBV6-1 to TRBJ1-1; D is ambiguous. Trimming cost V 3 bases and J 1 base, with 9 bases left between them. The CDR3 sequence is 14 residues long. Germline-derived CDR1 and CDR2 are MNHNS and SASEGT. CDR3 in DNA: TGTGCCAGCAGTGATTGGCGGGAGAACACTGAAGCTTTCTTT. It is translated as CASSDWRENTEAFF.

This clonotype has only a few counts. The CDR3 reads CASSLSGTEYPYEQYF. CDR3 nucleotide sequence: TGTGCCAGCAGTTTAAGTGGGACAGAGTATCCCTACGAGCAGTACTTC. The rearrangement links TRBV28 to TRBJ2-7; TRBD1 aligns across 7 bases. Germline-derived CDR1 and CDR2 are MDHEN and SYDVKM. The CDR3 loop spans 16 amino acids. V lost 2 bases, J lost 2 bases, and 9 bases stayed unmatched.

The rearrangement joins TRBV10-3 to TRBJ2-5; TRBD2 aligns across 7 bases. The junction had 9 bases not matched to a gene; V was cut back by 6 bases and J by 5 bases. The CDR3 has 14 residues. From germline, CDR1 is ENHRY and CDR2 SYGVKD. CDR3 DNA sequence: TGTGCCATCAGGGGGGACGGAGCGGGGGAGACCCAGTACTTC. Protein sequence: CAIRGDGAGETQYF.

The chain is built from TRBV30 and TRBJ1-2, with D maybe TRBD1 (6 bases). The CDR3 is 13 amino acids. Germline V lookup: CDR1 GTSNPN, CDR2 SVGIG (reference sequence). Deletions cut 5 bases from V and 5 bases from J, with 15 bases between. The CDR3 DNA reads TGTGCCTGGCTCACAGGGTTTGGTTATGGCTACACCTTC. It encodes CAWLTGFGYGYTF.

The rearrangement links TRBV7-2 to TRBJ2-7; 8 bases map to TRBD2. The CDR3 is made up of 15 amino acids. The germline CDR1 and CDR2 sequences are SGHTA and FQGNSA. V gave up 1 base and J gave up 7 bases; unmatched junction bases: 9. The CDR3 is CASSLDPSGSWEQYF. The DNA for the CDR3 is TGTGCCAGCAGCTTAGATCCCAGCGGGAGCTGGGAGCAGTACTTC.

The V and J genes are TRBV20-1 and TRBJ2-1; perhaps TRBD2 as D (6 bases). The CDR3 covers 16 residues. The V and J ends lost 4 bases and 7 bases respectively, with 23 bases between them. CDR1 and CDR2 from the germline V gene are DFQATT and SNEGSKA (reference sequence). CDR3 sequence (DNA): TGCAGTGCTAACACCCGTCGGGGGTCAGTTGGAAATGAGCAGTTCTTC. This sequence encodes CSANTRRGSVGNEQFF.

This clonotype has more than one count but fewer than ten. The rearrangement uses TRBV7-2 and TRBJ1-2; D gene ambiguous. V gave up 0 bases and J gave up 4 bases, with 18 bases separating them. The germline V gene has CDR1 SGHTA and CDR2 FQGNSA. The CDR3 contains 17 residues. The DNA for the CDR3 is TGTGCCAGCAGCTTAGCGGCAGCGAACTCTCACGGCTATGGCTACACCTTC. Its protein product is CASSLAAANSHGYGYTF.

The V and J genes are TRBV7-8 and TRBJ2-2; D perhaps matches TRBD2 (6 bases). The CDR3 is 14 residues long. Trimming took 7 bases from V and 6 from J, leaving 15 bases between them. In germline, CDR1 is SGHVS, CDR2 FQNEAQ. This CDR3 is CASKLVLASGELFF. Here the CDR3 DNA reads TGTGCCAGCAAATTGGTACTAGCTTCCGGGGAGCTGTTTTTT.

The CDR3 loop is CASSQSNRGNIQYF. The CDR3 DNA reads TGTGCCAGCAGCCAGTCAAACAGGGGAAACATTCAGTACTTC. The genes are TRBV3-1 and TRBJ2-4; 7 bases line up with TRBD1. Germline CDR1 is LGHDT and CDR2 is YNNKEL (reference sequence). V lost 3 bases, J lost 6 bases, and 5 bases stayed unmatched. The CDR3 loop spans 14 amino acids.

The chain combines TRBV7-2 with TRBJ2-2; D not resolved. With 1 base removed from V and 4 bases from J, the gap between germline ends came to 7 bases. Germline V gene sequence: CDR1 SGHTA, CDR2 FQGNSA. The CDR3 extends over 14 amino acids. The CDR3 nucleotides are TGTGCCAGCAGCTTAGTAAGGGCCACCGGGGAGCTGTTTTTT. Translation gives CASSLVRATGELFF.

This rearrangement joins TRBV3-1 to TRBJ1-6, with 8 bases matching TRBD1. The CDR3 runs 16 residues. J was trimmed by 9 bases and V by 0 bases; bases with no gene match: 7. Germline CDR1 is LGHDT and CDR2 is YNNKEL (reference sequence). The CDR3 DNA reads as TGTGCCAGCAGCCAAGATCAGACAGGGGCGACTTCACCCCTCCACTTT. This gives the protein CASSQDQTGATSPLHF.

This chain joins TRBV4-1 and TRBJ2-1; the D gene is possibly TRBD1 (5 bases). The CDR3 is made up of 17 amino acids. CDR1 and CDR2 (germline): MGHRA, YSYEKL. V gave up 6 bases and J gave up 0 bases, with 18 bases separating them. CDR3 coding DNA: TGCGCCAGCAGACAACAGCCCAGGGTAAGCTCCTACAATGAGCAGTTCTTC. Amino acid sequence: CASRQQPRVSSYNEQFF.

V usage is TRBV28 and J usage is TRBJ2-5; D is possibly TRBD2 (5 bases). The DNA matches TRBJ2-7 better at its end, which makes the J call doubtful. CDR1 is MDHEN, CDR2 SYDVKM, per germline. This CDR3 contains 12 residues. CDR3 amino acids: CASSTRTGEQYF. The CDR3 DNA reads as TGTGCCAGCAGTACTCGGACTGGCGAGCAGTACTTC.

The V call is TRBV20-1, the J call TRBJ1-2, with 8 bases lining up with TRBD1. The V gene end was trimmed by 4 bases and the J gene end by 4 bases; junction bases not matched to a gene: 8. Germline CDR1 and CDR2: DFQATT and SNEGSKA (reference sequence). The CDR3 totals 14 residues. The CDR3 protein is CSATRDRKVYGYTF. CDR3 DNA sequence: TGCAGTGCTACCCGGGACAGGAAAGTCTATGGCTACACCTTC.

V usage is TRBV7-2 and J usage is TRBJ2-5; D gene unclear. Germline V gene sequence: CDR1 SGHTA, CDR2 FQGNSA. Trimming left V 1 base short and J 5 bases short, with 8 bases between. The CDR3 is 13 amino acids. In DNA form, the CDR3 reads TGTGCCAGCAGCTTAGTCTTCGGGGAGACCCAGTACTTC. Encoded protein: CASSLVFGETQYF.

V and J are TRBV4-2 and TRBJ2-7; the D is unclear. The CDR3 runs 13 residues. Germline CDR1 and CDR2: LGHNA and YNFKEQ. V dropped 0 bases and J dropped 8 bases, with 11 bases sitting between them. The CDR3 DNA reads TGTGCCAGCAGCCAAGAAAGTTTTGGCCAGCAGTACTTC. Its translation is CASSQESFGQQYF.

This chain connects TRBV9 to TRBJ2-2, with unresolved D. The CDR3 runs to 16 residues. Germline V lookup: CDR1 SGDLS, CDR2 YYNGEE. Trimming shortened V by 0 bases and J by 3 bases, and 12 bases separated the two germline ends. The CDR3 nucleotides are TGTGCCAGCAGCGTAGATAGCCGTTCGGACACCGGGGAGCTGTTTTTT. It codes for CASSVDSRSDTGELFF.

This clonotype was counted between two and nine times. The rearrangement uses TRBV6-5 and TRBJ1-2; D might be TRBD1 (6 bases). Germline V CDR1 and CDR2: MNHEY, SVGAGI. The V end lost 2 bases, the J end lost 3 bases, and 7 bases lay between the germline ends. The CDR3 loop spans 13 amino acids. The CDR3 reads CASSYGQYYGYTF. As DNA, the CDR3 is TGTGCCAGCAGTTACGGACAGTACTATGGCTACACCTTC.

The gene calls are TRBV20-1 and TRBJ2-7; 9 positions agree with TRBD2. CDR3 length equals 14 residues. The germline V gene has CDR1 DFQATT and CDR2 SNEGSKA (reference sequence). The trim removed 5 bases at V and 2 bases at J, leaving 7 bases unmatched. CDR3 in amino acids: CSAFERGAPYEQYF. The CDR3 region has the DNA TGCAGTGCTTTTGAGCGGGGGGCCCCCTACGAGCAGTACTTC.

The genes are TRBV27 and TRBJ1-2; the D gene is possibly TRBD1 (5 bases). The germline CDR1 and CDR2 sequences are MNHEY and SMNVEV (reference sequence). Trimming cost V 8 bases and J 7 bases, with 14 bases left between them. This CDR3 contains 12 residues. CDR3 protein: CASRQGALGYTF. The CDR3 bases are TGTGCCAGCCGGCAAGGGGCGCTTGGCTACACCTTC.

The table lists this clonotype with a count of one. V gene TRBV7-2 combines with J gene TRBJ2-7; D gene ambiguous. CDR1 and CDR2 (germline): SGHTA, FQGNSA. The CDR3 runs to 15 residues. The V end lost 5 bases, the J end lost 2 bases, and 16 bases lay between the germline ends. The CDR3 region has the DNA TGTGCCAGCAGCCCCTCCCGCGCGTTGGCCTACGAGCAGTACTTC. This gives the protein CASSPSRALAYEQYF. Combining the CDR3 with reference TRBV7-2 and TRBJ2-7 gives the whole variable domain GAGVSQSPSNKVTEKGKDVELRCDPISGHTALYWYRQSLGQGLEFLIYFQGNSAPDKSGLPSDRFSAERTGGSVSTLTIQRTQQEDSAVYLCASSPSRALAYEQYFGPGTRLTVT.

This clonotype was observed a handful of times. The chain links TRBV29-1 to TRBJ2-5, with no clear D. The CDR3 covers 12 residues. V gave up 5 bases and J gave up 9 bases, with 16 bases separating them. Germline V lookup: CDR1 SQVTM, CDR2 ANQGSEA. The CDR3 loop is CSVFSSPGSQYF. The CDR3 nucleotides read TGCAGCGTTTTTTCCTCACCCGGGTCCCAGTACTTC.

The CDR3 DNA reads TGCAGTGCTGGCGGTGAGAATCCCTACGAGCAGTACTTC. Amino acids: CSAGGENPYEQYF. The rearrangement joins TRBV20-1 to TRBJ2-4; D not certain. The J call may be mistaken, given a closer DNA end match to TRBJ2-7. The CDR3 runs to 13 residues. CDR1 is DFQATT and CDR2 is SNEGSKA in the germline V gene (reference sequence).

The chain is built from TRBV11-1 and TRBJ2-5; TRBD1 aligns across 7 bases. The tail of the sequence fits TRBJ2-7 better, so the J call may be wrong. The CDR3 is 15 amino acids. Germline V CDR1 and CDR2: SGHAT, FQDESV (reference sequence). The CDR3 protein is CASSRFWGRGYEQYF. The CDR3 DNA is TGTGCCAGCAGCCGATTCTGGGGCAGGGGGTACGAGCAGTACTTC.

The sample holds one count of this clonotype. The chain is built from TRBV7-2 and TRBJ2-7, with no clear D. The ends were cut back, 2 bases at V and 3 bases at J, with 14 bases in the middle. CDR1 SGHTA and CDR2 FQGNSA come from the germline V gene. The CDR3 runs to 15 residues. The CDR3 sequence is CASSLNKGSFYEQYF. CDR3 sequence (DNA): TGTGCCAGCAGCTTAAATAAGGGCTCGTTCTACGAGCAGTACTTC.

The V gene is TRBV2, the J gene TRBJ2-2, with a tentative D call TRBD1 (6 bases). This CDR3 comprises 13 residues. With 7 bases removed from V and 6 bases from J, the gap between germline ends came to 12 bases. CDR1 SNHLY and CDR2 FYNNEI come from the germline V gene. Here the CDR3 reads CASTRDTSGELFF. CDR3 coding DNA: TGTGCCAGCACCCGGGACACGTCCGGGGAGCTGTTTTTT. The variable domain in full, completed from reference TRBV2 and TRBJ2-2, reads EPEVTQTPSHQVTQMGQEVILRCVPISNHLYFYWYRQILGQKVEFLVSFYNNEISEKSEIFDDQFSVERPDGSNFTLKIRSTKLEDSAMYFCASTRDTSGELFFGEGSRLTVL.